Sequencing of this TCR beta chain was carried out in a study of control samples from healthy donors and cancer patients. Sequencing used immunoSEQ multiplex PCR; TCRdb keeps in-frame clones, though not all of them. The sample shows over 150,000 clones, 75% to 95% of them seen only once. Unmatched junction bases numbered 4, after V lost 1 base and J lost 3 bases. The CDR3 is 15 amino acids. Germline V gene lookup returns CDR1 LNHNV and CDR2 YYDKDF (reference sequence). The gene calls are TRBV15 and TRBJ2-7; 9 bases line up with TRBD1. The sample taken for sequencing was blood. The TCR sequence derives from a woman aged 40 to 49 in good health. This CDR3 is CATSRVGTGSYEQYF. The CDR3 region has the DNA TGTGCCACCAGCAGAGTTGGGACAGGGAGCTACGAGCAGTACTTC.